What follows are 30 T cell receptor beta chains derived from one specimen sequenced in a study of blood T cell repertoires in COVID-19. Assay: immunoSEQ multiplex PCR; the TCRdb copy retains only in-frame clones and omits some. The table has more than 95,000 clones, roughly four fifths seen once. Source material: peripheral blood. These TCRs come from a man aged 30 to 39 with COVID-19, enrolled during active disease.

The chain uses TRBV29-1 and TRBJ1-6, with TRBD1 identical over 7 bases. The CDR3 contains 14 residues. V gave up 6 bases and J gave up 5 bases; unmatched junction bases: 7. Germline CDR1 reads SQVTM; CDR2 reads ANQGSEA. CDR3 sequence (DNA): TGCAGCGTGAAAGAACAGGGGAATAATTCACCCCTCCACTTT. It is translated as CSVKEQGNNSPLHF.

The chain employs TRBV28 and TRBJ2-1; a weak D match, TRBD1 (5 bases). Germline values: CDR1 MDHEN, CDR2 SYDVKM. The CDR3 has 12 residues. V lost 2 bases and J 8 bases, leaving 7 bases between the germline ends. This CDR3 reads CASSLRGDEQFF. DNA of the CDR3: TGTGCCAGCAGTTTAAGGGGCGATGAGCAGTTCTTC.

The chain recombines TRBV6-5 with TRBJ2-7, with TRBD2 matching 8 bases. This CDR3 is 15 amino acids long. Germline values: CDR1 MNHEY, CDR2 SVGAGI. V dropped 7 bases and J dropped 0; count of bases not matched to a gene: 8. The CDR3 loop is CASTIPGLGSYEQYF. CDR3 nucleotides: TGTGCCAGCACCATCCCGGGACTAGGCTCCTACGAGCAGTACTTC.

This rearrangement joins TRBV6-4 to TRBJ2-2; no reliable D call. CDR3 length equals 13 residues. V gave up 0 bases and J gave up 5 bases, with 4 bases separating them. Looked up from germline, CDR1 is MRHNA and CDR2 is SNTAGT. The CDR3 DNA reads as TGTGCCAGCAGTGACTCGACAACCGGGGAGCTGTTTTTT. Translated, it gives CASSDSTTGELFF.

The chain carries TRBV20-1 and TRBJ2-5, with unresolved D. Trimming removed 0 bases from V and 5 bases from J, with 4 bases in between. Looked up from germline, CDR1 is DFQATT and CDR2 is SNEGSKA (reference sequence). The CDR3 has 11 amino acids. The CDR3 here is CSARDSETQYF. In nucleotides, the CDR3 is TGCAGTGCTAGAGATTCGGAGACCCAGTACTTC.

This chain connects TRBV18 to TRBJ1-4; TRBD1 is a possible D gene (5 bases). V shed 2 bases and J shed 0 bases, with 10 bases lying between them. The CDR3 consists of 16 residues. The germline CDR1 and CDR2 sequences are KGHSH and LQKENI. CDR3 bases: TGTGCCAGCTCACCAGACGACAGACCAACTAATGAAAAACTGTTTTTT. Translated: CASSPDDRPTNEKLFF. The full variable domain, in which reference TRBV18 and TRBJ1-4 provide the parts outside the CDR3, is NAGVMQNPRHLVRRRGQEARLRCSPMKGHSHVYWYRQLPEEGLKFMVYLQKENIIDESGMPKERFSAEFPKEGPSILRIQQVVRGDSAAYFCASSPDDRPTNEKLFFGSGTQLSVL.

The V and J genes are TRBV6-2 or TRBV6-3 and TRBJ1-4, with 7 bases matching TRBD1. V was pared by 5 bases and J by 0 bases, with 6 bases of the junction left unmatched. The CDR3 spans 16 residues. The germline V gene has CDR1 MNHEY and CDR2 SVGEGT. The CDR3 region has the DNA TGTGCCAGCAGTAACAGGGGCGGTGCAACTAATGAAAAACTGTTTTTT. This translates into CASSNRGGATNEKLFF.

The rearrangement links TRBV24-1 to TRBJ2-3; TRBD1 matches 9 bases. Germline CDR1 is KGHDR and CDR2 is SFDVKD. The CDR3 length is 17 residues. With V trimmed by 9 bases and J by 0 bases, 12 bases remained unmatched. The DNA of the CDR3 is TGTGCCACCCGTGCTAAGACCGGACAGGGGAGCACAGATACGCAGTATTTT. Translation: CATRAKTGQGSTDTQYF.

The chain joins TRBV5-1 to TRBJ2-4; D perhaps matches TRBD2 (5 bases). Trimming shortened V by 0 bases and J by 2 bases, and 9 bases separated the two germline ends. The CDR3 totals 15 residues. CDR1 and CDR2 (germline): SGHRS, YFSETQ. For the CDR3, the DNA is TGCGCCAGCAGCTTGGACGGGGTGTCCAAAAACATTCAGTACTTC. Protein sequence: CASSLDGVSKNIQYF.

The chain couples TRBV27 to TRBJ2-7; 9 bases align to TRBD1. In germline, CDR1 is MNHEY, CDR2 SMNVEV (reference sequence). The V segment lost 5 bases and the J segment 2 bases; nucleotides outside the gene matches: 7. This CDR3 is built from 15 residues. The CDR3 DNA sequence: TGTGCCAGCAGTCCGGACAGGGGATGGGCCTACGAGCAGTACTTC. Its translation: CASSPDRGWAYEQYF.

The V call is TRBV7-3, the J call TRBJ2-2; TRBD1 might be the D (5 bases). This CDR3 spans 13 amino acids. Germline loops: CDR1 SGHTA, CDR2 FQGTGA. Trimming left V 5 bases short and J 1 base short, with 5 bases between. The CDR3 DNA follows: TGTGCCAGCAGCACAGGGAACACCGGGGAGCTGTTTTTT. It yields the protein CASSTGNTGELFF.

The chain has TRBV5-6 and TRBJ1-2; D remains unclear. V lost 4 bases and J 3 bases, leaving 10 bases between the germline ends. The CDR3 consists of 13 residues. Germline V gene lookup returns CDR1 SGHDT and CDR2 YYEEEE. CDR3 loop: CASSPGEDYGYTF. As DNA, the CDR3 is TGTGCCAGCAGCCCCGGGGAGGACTATGGCTACACCTTC.

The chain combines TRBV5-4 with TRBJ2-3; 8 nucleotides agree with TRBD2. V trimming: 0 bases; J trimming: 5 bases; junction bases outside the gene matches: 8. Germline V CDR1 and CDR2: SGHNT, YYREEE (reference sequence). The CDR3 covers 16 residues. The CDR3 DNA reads TGTGCCAGCAGCTTGGGTCTACGGGGGGGAATAGATACGCAGTATTTT. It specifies CASSLGLRGGIDTQYF. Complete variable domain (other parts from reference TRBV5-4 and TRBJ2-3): ETGVTQSPTHLIKTRGQQVTLRCSSQSGHNTVSWYQQALGQGPQFIFQYYREEENGRGNFPPRFSGLQFPNYSSELNVNALELDDSALYLCASSLGLRGGIDTQYFGPGTRLTVL.

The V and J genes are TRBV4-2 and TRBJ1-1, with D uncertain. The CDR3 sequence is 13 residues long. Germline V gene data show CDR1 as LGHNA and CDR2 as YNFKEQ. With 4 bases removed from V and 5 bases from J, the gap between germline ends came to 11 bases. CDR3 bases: TGTGCCAGCAGCCCGGGTGCTACGACTGAAGCTTTCTTT. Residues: CASSPGATTEAFF.

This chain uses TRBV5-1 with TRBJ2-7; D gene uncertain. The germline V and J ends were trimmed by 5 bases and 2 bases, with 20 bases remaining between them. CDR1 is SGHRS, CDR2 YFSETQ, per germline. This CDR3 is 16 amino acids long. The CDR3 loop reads CASSTPHRWNPYEQYF. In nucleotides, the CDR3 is TGCGCCAGCAGTACCCCTCACAGATGGAACCCCTACGAGCAGTACTTC.

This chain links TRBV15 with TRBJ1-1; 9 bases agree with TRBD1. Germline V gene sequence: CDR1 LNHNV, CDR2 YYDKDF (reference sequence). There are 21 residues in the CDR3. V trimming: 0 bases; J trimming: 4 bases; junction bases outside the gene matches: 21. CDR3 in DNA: TGTGCCACCAGCAGAGATCTTCCCTCGGCCTACAGGGGGCGGGAAAGCACTGAAGCTTTCTTT. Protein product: CATSRDLPSAYRGRESTEAFF.

CDR3 DNA: TGTGCCAGCAGCATTTACTTTCAGGGGAAGGATCAGCCCCAGCATTTT. Its protein product is CASSIYFQGKDQPQHF. V and J are TRBV7-9 and TRBJ1-5; maybe TRBD1 (6 bases). The germline gives CDR1 SEHNR, CDR2 FQNEAQ (reference sequence). The V gene lost 5 bases and the J gene lost 5 bases, with 19 bases spanning the gap. CDR3 length equals 16 residues.

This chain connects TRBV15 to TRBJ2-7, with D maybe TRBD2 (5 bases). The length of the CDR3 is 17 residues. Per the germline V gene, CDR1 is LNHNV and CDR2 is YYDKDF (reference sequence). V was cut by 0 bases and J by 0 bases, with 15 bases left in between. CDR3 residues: CATSRDLQRRSSYEQYF. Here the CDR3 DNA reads TGTGCCACCAGCAGAGATTTACAGCGGAGAAGCTCCTACGAGCAGTACTTC.

As DNA, the CDR3 is TGCGCCAGCAGCCAAGCAGGGGCCGATGGGGGCTCCTATCAGCCCCAGCATTTT. Its protein product is CASSQAGADGGSYQPQHF. V usage is TRBV4-1 and J usage is TRBJ1-5; perhaps TRBD1 as D (6 bases). This CDR3 contains 18 residues. In germline, CDR1 is MGHRA, CDR2 YSYEKL. Trimming pared 1 base from V and 5 bases from J, leaving 21 bases between.

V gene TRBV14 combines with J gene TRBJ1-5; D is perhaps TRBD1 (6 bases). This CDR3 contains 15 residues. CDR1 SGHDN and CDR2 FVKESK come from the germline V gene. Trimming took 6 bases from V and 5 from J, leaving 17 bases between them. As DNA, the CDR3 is TGTGCCAGCAGTCCTGCCGGGACACTAGATCAGCCCCAGCATTTT. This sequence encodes CASSPAGTLDQPQHF.

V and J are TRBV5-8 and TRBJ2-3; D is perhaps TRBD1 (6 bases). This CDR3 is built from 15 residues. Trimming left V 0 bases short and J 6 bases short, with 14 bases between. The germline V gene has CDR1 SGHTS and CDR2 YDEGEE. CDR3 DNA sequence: TGTGCCAGCAGCTTGGTCGGCAGGGGACGTGATACGCAGTATTTT. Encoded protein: CASSLVGRGRDTQYF. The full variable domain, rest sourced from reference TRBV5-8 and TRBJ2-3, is EAGVTQSPTHLIKTRGQQATLRCSPISGHTSVYWYQQALGLGLQFLLWYDEGEERNRGNFPPRFSGRQFPNYSSELNVNALELEDSALYLCASSLVGRGRDTQYFGPGTRLTVL.

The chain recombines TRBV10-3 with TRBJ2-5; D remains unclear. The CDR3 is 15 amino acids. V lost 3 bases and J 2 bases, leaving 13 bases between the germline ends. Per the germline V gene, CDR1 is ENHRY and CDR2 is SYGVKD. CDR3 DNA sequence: TGTGCCATCAGTGATTCGGCGGCAGCACAAGAGACCCAGTACTTC. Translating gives CAISDSAAAQETQYF.

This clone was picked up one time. The CDR3 DNA reads as TGTGCCAGCAGTTCAAACACTGAAGCTTTCTTT. Translated: CASSSNTEAFF. This chain joins TRBV28 and TRBJ1-1, with unresolved D. V shed 4 bases and J shed 2 bases, with 2 bases lying between them. This CDR3 has 11 residues. Per the germline V gene, CDR1 is MDHEN and CDR2 is SYDVKM. The complete variable domain, with remaining parts taken from reference TRBV28 and TRBJ1-1, reads DVKVTQSSRYLVKRTGEKVFLECVQDMDHENMFWYRQDPGLGLRLIYFSYDVKMKEKGDIPEGYSVSREKKERFSLILESASTNQTSMYLCASSSNTEAFFGQGTRLTVV.

The CDR3 DNA follows: TGTGCCAGCAGCCAAGGACTAGCGGGGGGCCCCTACAATGAGCAGTTCTTC. Encoded protein: CASSQGLAGGPYNEQFF. The V gene is TRBV9, the J gene TRBJ2-1; TRBD2 matches at 14 bases. Looked up from germline, CDR1 is SGDLS and CDR2 is YYNGEE. CDR3 length: 17 amino acids. The V gene end was trimmed by 4 bases and the J gene end by 2 bases; junction bases not matched to a gene: 5.

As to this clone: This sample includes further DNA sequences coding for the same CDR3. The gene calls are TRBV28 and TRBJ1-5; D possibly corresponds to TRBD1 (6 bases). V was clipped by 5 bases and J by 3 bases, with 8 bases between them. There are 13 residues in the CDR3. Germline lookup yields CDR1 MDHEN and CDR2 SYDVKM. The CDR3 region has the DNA TGTGCCAGCAGTCGGACAGACAATCAGCCCCAGCATTTT. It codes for CASSRTDNQPQHF.

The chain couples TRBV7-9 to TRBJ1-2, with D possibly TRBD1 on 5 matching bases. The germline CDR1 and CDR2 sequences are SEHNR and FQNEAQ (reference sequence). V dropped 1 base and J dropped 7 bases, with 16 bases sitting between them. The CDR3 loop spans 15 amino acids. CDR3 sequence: CASSLGAVQGPGYTF. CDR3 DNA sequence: TGTGCCAGCAGCTTAGGGGCTGTCCAGGGCCCTGGCTACACCTTC.

In DNA, the CDR3 is TGTGCCAGCAGTTACTCGACAGCCAAAGGAGCTTTCTTT. Amino acid sequence: CASSYSTAKGAFF. The chain carries TRBV6-6 and TRBJ1-1; possible D gene TRBD1, 5 bases. Germline values: CDR1 MNHNY, CDR2 SVGAGI (reference sequence). The CDR3 runs 13 residues. Trimming removed 0 bases from V and 10 bases from J, with 12 bases in between.

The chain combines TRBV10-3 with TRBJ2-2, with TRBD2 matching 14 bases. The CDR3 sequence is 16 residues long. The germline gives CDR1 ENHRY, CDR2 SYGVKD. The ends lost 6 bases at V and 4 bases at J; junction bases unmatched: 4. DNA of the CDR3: TGTGCCATCAGGGGGACTAGCGGGAGAGGCACCGGGGAGCTGTTTTTT. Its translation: CAIRGTSGRGTGELFF.

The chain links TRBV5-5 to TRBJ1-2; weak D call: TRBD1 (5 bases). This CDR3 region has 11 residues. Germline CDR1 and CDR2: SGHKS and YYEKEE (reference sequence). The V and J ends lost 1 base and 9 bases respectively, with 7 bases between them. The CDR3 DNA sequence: TGTGCCAGCAGCTTGCAGGGAAGCTACACCTTC. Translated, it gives CASSLQGSYTF.

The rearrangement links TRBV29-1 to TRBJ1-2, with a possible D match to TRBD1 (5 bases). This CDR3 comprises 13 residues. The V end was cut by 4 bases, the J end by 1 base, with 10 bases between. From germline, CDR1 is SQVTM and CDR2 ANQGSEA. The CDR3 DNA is TGCAGCGTTGTTCAGGGTGTTAACTATGGCTACACCTTC. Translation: CSVVQGVNYGYTF.